This entry lists 26 T cell receptor beta chains sequenced from one sample in a study of Siglec-9 on CD8 T cells in melanoma. Assay: immunoSEQ multiplex PCR; the TCRdb copy retains only in-frame clones and omits some. The data show around 30,000 clones, roughly 80% seen once. Input material: Siglec-9- CD8+ T cells sorted from blood. The receptors here all came from a human donor in good health.

The chain joins TRBV5-5 to TRBJ1-3; possible D gene TRBD1, 6 bases. The germline V gene encodes CDR1 SGHKS and CDR2 YYEKEE (reference sequence). The V end lost 1 base, the J end lost 0 bases, and 14 bases lay between the germline ends. The CDR3 loop spans 17 amino acids. CDR3 coding DNA: TGTGCCAGCAGCTTGTGGTCGGACAGCTCCTCTGGAAACACCATATATTTT. Translation gives CASSLWSDSSSGNTIYF.

V gene TRBV15 combines with J gene TRBJ2-5; 7 bases match TRBD2. The CDR3 length is 19 residues. V shed 0 bases and J 1 base; nucleotides not matched to a gene: 14. Looked up from germline, CDR1 is LNHNV and CDR2 is YYDKDF (reference sequence). In DNA form, the CDR3 reads TGTGCCACCAGCAGAGATCCCCCAACTAGCGATTGGTCCCAAGAGACCCAGTACTTC. Protein product: CATSRDPPTSDWSQETQYF.

J is TRBJ2-7 and V is TRBV9, with D possibly matching TRBD1 (5 bases). The CDR3 spans 13 residues. Trimming left V 4 bases short and J 5 bases short, with 13 bases between. In germline, CDR1 is SGDLS, CDR2 YYNGEE. In DNA form, the CDR3 reads TGTGCCAGCAGCCACTCCCCAGGGAACGAGCAGTACTTC. Its protein product is CASSHSPGNEQYF.

The chain combines TRBV5-5 with TRBJ1-2, with D unclear. Germline values: CDR1 SGHKS, CDR2 YYEKEE (reference sequence). The CDR3 is made up of 14 amino acids. V was shortened by 1 base and J by 0 bases, with 7 bases between the two germline ends. CDR3 DNA sequence: TGTGCCAGCAGCTTGTTCGGGACTAACTATGGCTACACCTTC. This gives the protein CASSLFGTNYGYTF.

This sequence joins TRBV7-9 and TRBJ1-2; D perhaps matches TRBD1 (5 bases). Trimming cost V 5 bases and J 0 bases, with 13 bases left between them. Germline loops: CDR1 SEHNR, CDR2 FQNEAQ (reference sequence). The CDR3 totals 15 residues. CDR3 coding DNA: TGTGCCAGCAGCCGGGTTGGGGGGACTAACTATGGCTACACCTTC. Translation gives CASSRVGGTNYGYTF.

The V call is TRBV18, the J call TRBJ1-1; D is ambiguous. Germline V gives CDR1 KGHSH, CDR2 LQKENI. Trimming took off 0 bases at V and 2 bases at J, with 10 bases between the two ends. CDR3 length: 15 residues. CDR3 sequence reads: CASSPPEEINTEAFF. The CDR3 nucleotides are TGTGCCAGCTCACCACCAGAGGAGATTAACACTGAAGCTTTCTTT.

The rearrangement joins TRBV27 to TRBJ2-1; D gene unclear. The germline gives CDR1 MNHEY, CDR2 SMNVEV (reference sequence). Trimming took off 10 bases at V and 4 bases at J, with 8 bases between the two ends. There are 11 residues in the CDR3. CDR3 DNA sequence: TGTGCCACGCGTTTTTACAATGAGCAGTTCTTC. This translates into CATRFYNEQFF.

This clone was observed once. The J gene is TRBJ2-7, the V gene TRBV27; 7 bases line up with TRBD1. Germline CDR1 is MNHEY and CDR2 is SMNVEV (reference sequence). This CDR3 is 14 amino acids long. The ends lost 6 bases at V and 3 bases at J; junction bases unmatched: 8. The CDR3 nucleotides are TGTGCCAGCAGCAGAACAGGGGAAGTCTACGAGCAGTACTTC. Protein: CASSRTGEVYEQYF.

V gene TRBV27 combines with J gene TRBJ2-7; 11 bases align to TRBD1. Germline CDR1 is MNHEY and CDR2 is SMNVEV (reference sequence). V lost 4 bases to trimming and J lost 0 bases; unmatched junction nucleotides: 2. This CDR3 is built from 15 residues. Here the CDR3 reads CASSSGQGASYEQYF. DNA for the CDR3: TGTGCCAGCAGTTCAGGACAGGGGGCCTCCTACGAGCAGTACTTC.

This sequence joins TRBV9 and TRBJ1-4; maybe TRBD1 (6 bases). CDR3 length: 17 amino acids. V was trimmed by 1 base and J by 0 bases, leaving 13 bases between them. CDR1 and CDR2 from the germline V gene are SGDLS and YYNGEE. The CDR3 DNA follows: TGTGCCAGCAGCGTAAGAGGGGGAGGGGCAACTAATGAAAAACTGTTTTTT. Translated, it gives CASSVRGGGATNEKLFF.

The chain joins TRBV5-8 to TRBJ2-5; no reliable D call. The CDR3 runs to 11 residues. The V end lost 2 bases, the J end lost 7 bases, and 6 bases lay between the germline ends. CDR1 and CDR2 from the germline V gene are SGHTS and YDEGEE. The CDR3, as DNA: TGTGCCAGCAGCTTATTGTGGACCCAGTACTTC. Protein product: CASSLLWTQYF.

The J gene is TRBJ1-1, the V gene TRBV5-1; the D gene is possibly TRBD1 (6 bases). Germline CDR1 is SGHRS and CDR2 is YFSETQ. CDR3 size: 14 residues. Trimming pared 4 bases from V and 0 bases from J, leaving 10 bases between. CDR3 residues: CASSPAGVNTEAFF. The DNA of the CDR3 is TGCGCCAGCAGCCCTGCAGGGGTGAACACTGAAGCTTTCTTT. Using reference TRBV5-1 and TRBJ1-1 for the parts outside the CDR3, the full variable domain is KAGVTQTPRYLIKTRGQQVTLSCSPISGHRSVSWYQQTPGQGLQFLFEYFSETQRNKGNFPGRFSGRQFSNSRSEMNVSTLELGDSALYLCASSPAGVNTEAFFGQGTRLTVV.

The rearrangement links TRBV7-9 to TRBJ1-2, with D hard to call. Deletions cut 5 bases from V and 1 base from J, with 8 bases between. CDR3 length: 13 amino acids. Germline CDR1 and CDR2: SEHNR and FQNEAQ (reference sequence). The CDR3 bases are TGTGCCAGCAGCCGCGCGGTTAACTATGGCTACACCTTC. It yields the protein CASSRAVNYGYTF.

CDR3 residues: CASSLERKPGADTQYF. The CDR3 nucleotides are TGTGCCAGCAGCTTAGAGAGGAAACCGGGAGCAGATACGCAGTATTTT. The V call is TRBV7-9, the J call TRBJ2-3; D possibly corresponds to TRBD2 (6 bases). V lost 1 base and J lost 4, with 15 bases in between. The CDR3 length is 16 residues. In germline, CDR1 is SEHNR, CDR2 FQNEAQ (reference sequence).

This chain's CDR3 is CSVVGQTYEQYF. In DNA form, the CDR3 reads TGCAGCGTTGTGGGACAGACCTACGAGCAGTACTTC. The gene calls are TRBV29-1 and TRBJ2-7, with TRBD1 identical over 7 bases. Per the germline V gene, CDR1 is SQVTM and CDR2 is ANQGSEA. J gave up 2 bases and V 4 bases, and 2 bases lay outside the gene matches. This CDR3 has 12 residues.

This chain uses TRBV10-2 with TRBJ1-5; no firm D call. Germline-derived CDR1 and CDR2 are WSHSY and SAAADI. The CDR3 runs 13 residues. With 5 bases removed from V and 4 bases from J, the gap between germline ends came to 9 bases. For the CDR3, the DNA is TGCGCCAGCAGTAAGGTCCGTAATCAGCCCCAGCATTTT. It is translated as CASSKVRNQPQHF.

The chain has TRBV7-9 and TRBJ1-2, with 7 bases aligning to TRBD1. The CDR3 is made up of 15 amino acids. Germline V CDR1 and CDR2: SEHNR, FQNEAQ (reference sequence). With V trimmed by 5 bases and J by 4 bases, 10 bases remained unmatched. The CDR3 DNA reads as TGTGCCAGCAGCCCACAGGGGCTCCCTTCCTATGGCTACACCTTC. Translating it yields CASSPQGLPSYGYTF.

This clone was seen a single time. This chain joins TRBV4-1 and TRBJ2-1; possibly TRBD1 for D (6 bases). CDR3 length: 15 amino acids. The V end lost 2 bases, the J end lost 5 bases, and 13 bases lay between the germline ends. From germline, CDR1 is MGHRA and CDR2 YSYEKL. CDR3 sequence: CASSQRDIGDNEQFF. CDR3 sequence (DNA): TGCGCCAGCAGCCAAAGGGACATTGGCGACAATGAGCAGTTCTTC.

V usage is TRBV5-6 and J usage is TRBJ1-5, with D unclear. V was pared by 2 bases and J by 3 bases, with 12 bases between. Per germline, CDR1 SGHDT and CDR2 YYEEEE. This CDR3 has 15 amino acids. CDR3 residues: CASSLFFAPNQPQHF. The CDR3 region has the DNA TGTGCCAGCAGCTTATTCTTCGCGCCCAATCAGCCCCAGCATTTT. Filled out from reference TRBV5-6 and TRBJ1-5, the complete variable domain reads DAGVTQSPTHLIKTRGQQVTLRCSPKSGHDTVSWYQQALGQGPQFIFQYYEEEERQRGNFPDRFSGHQFPNYSSELNVNALLLGDSALYLCASSLFFAPNQPQHFGDGTRLSIL.

This clone has just one count. The J gene is TRBJ2-3, the V gene TRBV11-2; 12 positions match TRBD2. CDR1 and CDR2 (germline): SGHAT, FQNNGV. V was clipped by 1 base and J by 3 bases; unmatched bases: 5. CDR3 length equals 17 residues. The CDR3 bases are TGTGCCAGCAGCTTAGTTGCTAGCGGGAGGGCGACAGATACGCAGTATTTT. It encodes CASSLVASGRATDTQYF.

The chain uses TRBV28 and TRBJ1-1; D is undetermined. This CDR3 region has 12 residues. CDR1 and CDR2 (germline): MDHEN, SYDVKM. V lost 4 bases and J 7 bases, leaving 10 bases between the germline ends. The CDR3 region is CASSSAWIEAFF. In DNA, the CDR3 is TGTGCCAGCAGTTCCGCCTGGATTGAAGCTTTCTTT.

The rearrangement joins TRBV7-9 to TRBJ1-1; a possible D gene is TRBD1 (5 bases). Between the trimmed V and J ends, which lost 5 bases and 6 bases, there was a span of 13 bases. Germline V gives CDR1 SEHNR, CDR2 FQNEAQ (reference sequence). The length of the CDR3 is 13 residues. In DNA, the CDR3 is TGTGCCAGCAGCCAAGACAGAAGCGCTGAAGCTTTCTTT. Amino acid sequence: CASSQDRSAEAFF.

This clone was recorded a few times. V usage is TRBV7-9 and J usage is TRBJ2-7, with D tentatively TRBD2 (5 bases). The germline gives CDR1 SEHNR, CDR2 FQNEAQ (reference sequence). The V end lost 2 bases, the J end lost 3 bases, and 8 bases lay between the germline ends. The CDR3 sequence is 13 residues long. CDR3 residues: CASSLRGIYEQYV. The DNA of the CDR3 is TGTGCCAGCAGCTTAAGAGGGATCTACGAGCAGTACGTC.

The rearrangement links TRBV7-9 to TRBJ2-2; TRBD1 aligns across 9 bases. CDR1 is SEHNR and CDR2 is FQNEAQ in the germline V gene (reference sequence). V was clipped by 6 bases and J by 3 bases; unmatched bases: 8. The CDR3 totals 16 residues. Written as DNA, the CDR3 is TGTGCCAGCAGGGCGTTGACAGGGGGTGACACCGGGGAGCTGTTTTTT. This sequence encodes CASRALTGGDTGELFF.

The DNA for the CDR3 is TGTGCCAGCAGTGTCAACAGGGGGGGAGGCACAGATACGCAGTATTTT. It translates to CASSVNRGGGTDTQYF. The J gene is TRBJ2-3, the V gene TRBV27, with D tentatively TRBD1 (8 bases). Germline-derived CDR1 and CDR2 are MNHEY and SMNVEV (reference sequence). The CDR3 contains 16 residues. The V gene lost 5 bases and the J gene lost 1 base, with 16 bases spanning the gap.

This chain connects TRBV27 to TRBJ1-5, with D hard to call. CDR3 length: 13 residues. V lost 3 bases to trimming and J lost 6 bases, with 9 bases between them. The germline gives CDR1 MNHEY, CDR2 SMNVEV (reference sequence). CDR3 in amino acids: CASSFIDGQPQHF. The CDR3 region has the DNA TGTGCCAGCAGTTTTATAGACGGTCAGCCCCAGCATTTT.